This TCR beta chain was sequenced in a study of OX40 agonist ivuxolimab in advanced cancers. Sequenced by immunoSEQ multiplex PCR; TCRdb stores in-frame clones only, minus some. The sample consists of about 77,000 clones, 80% to 90% of them appearing once. Overall study results and limits: At 0.1 to 3.0 mg/kg and by week 6, CD4+ and CD8+ T cells in the blood had expanded clonally. The 0.1-3.0 mg/kg partial responders had among the lowest clonal expansion.

Systemic immunosuppression or a history of autoimmune disease excluded patients. On this clone: Its specificity is not known.

The CDR3 loop spans 14 amino acids. Germline assignment: CDR1 SGHDT and CDR2 YYEEEE. The ends were cut back, 2 bases at V and 6 bases at J, with 9 bases in the middle. The chain joins TRBV5-6 to TRBJ1-6; D remains unclear. Sequenced here: CD4+ or CD8+ T cells sorted from blood, sampled in a trial of the OX40 agonist ivuxolimab. This TCR derives from an adult with an advanced solid tumor such as melanoma, head and neck, liver or kidney cancer. The CDR3 DNA sequence: TGTGCCAGCAGCTTTGTAGGGAGTAATTCACCCCTCCACTTT. As protein: CASSFVGSNSPLHF. The whole variable domain, remainder taken from reference TRBV5-6 and TRBJ1-6, is DAGVTQSPTHLIKTRGQQVTLRCSPKSGHDTVSWYQQALGQGPQFIFQYYEEEERQRGNFPDRFSGHQFPNYSSELNVNALLLGDSALYLCASSFVGSNSPLHFGNGTRLTVT.